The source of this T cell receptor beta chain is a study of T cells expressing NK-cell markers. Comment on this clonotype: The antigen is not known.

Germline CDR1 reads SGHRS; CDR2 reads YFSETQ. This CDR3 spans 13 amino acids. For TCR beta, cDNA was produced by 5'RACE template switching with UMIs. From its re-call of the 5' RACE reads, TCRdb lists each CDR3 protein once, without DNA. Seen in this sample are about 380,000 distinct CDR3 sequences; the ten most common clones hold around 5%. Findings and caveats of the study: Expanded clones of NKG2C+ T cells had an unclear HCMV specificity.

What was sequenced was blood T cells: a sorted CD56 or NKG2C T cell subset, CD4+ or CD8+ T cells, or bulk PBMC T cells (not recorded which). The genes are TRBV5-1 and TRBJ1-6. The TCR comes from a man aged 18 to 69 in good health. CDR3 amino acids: CASREVDNSPLHF.